Each of the 3 T cell receptor beta chains below was sequenced from the same sample in a study of T cells in Graves' hyperthyroidism and ophthalmopathy. RNA transcripts served as the template for amplifying TCR beta CDR3 regions. The HTBI primer set drove a first-round RT-PCR of the TCR CDR3. In TCRdb, the multiplex PCR reads were re-called with MiXCR into one record per CDR3 protein. The sample carries some 370,000 distinct CDR3 sequences, about a sixth recorded once. The specimen sequenced was blood. The receptor source for this set is a woman in her twenties or thirties with Graves' hyperthyroidism that later progressed to Graves' ophthalmopathy.

A note on this clonotype: Just one base apart from a much larger clone, this may be a read error. The V gene is TRBV5-6, the J gene TRBJ1-5, with TRBD1 as a possible D gene (6 bases). CDR3 length equals 16 residues. Trimming shortened V by 4 bases and J by 3 bases, and 17 bases separated the two germline ends. Germline values: CDR1 SGHDT, CDR2 YYEEEE. For the CDR3, the DNA is TGTGCCAGCAGCATCCTAGGATGGGGGCACAATCAGCCCCAGCATTTT. It yields the protein CASSILGWGHNQPQHF.

This clonotype was recorded at least ten times. This chain uses TRBV28 with TRBJ1-2, with TRBD1 as a possible D gene (5 bases). This CDR3 has 12 residues. V lost 3 bases, J lost 7 bases, and 9 bases lay in between. Germline V gives CDR1 MDHEN, CDR2 SYDVKM. Written as DNA, the CDR3 is TGTGCCAGCAGTTTCGGGGGAGCTGGCTACACCTTC. Amino acid sequence: CASSFGGAGYTF.

Concerning this clonotype: A read error may account for a junction end that differs from germline. The V and J genes are TRBV20-1 and TRBJ2-7; 9 nucleotides match TRBD2. This CDR3 contains 17 residues. CDR1 is DFQATT, CDR2 SNEGSKA, per germline (reference sequence). The CDR3 nucleotides are TGCAGTAACACCGGGCTCCCGACTAGCGGAAGCTCCCACGAGCAGTACTTC. This translates into CSNTGLPTSGSSHEQYF.